Below are 12 T cell receptor beta chains sequenced from a single sample in a study of blood T cell repertoires in COVID-19. The method was immunoSEQ multiplex PCR; TCRdb's version includes in-frame clones alone and lacks a portion of them. The sample has roughly 24,000 clones, approximately 81% seen once; the top ten hold 30% to 40%. Sequencing input: peripheral blood. The source is a human donor in a cohort sampled during active COVID-19.

The chain carries TRBV5-8 and TRBJ2-5, with TRBD1 identical over 8 bases. The CDR3 is made up of 14 amino acids. Germline values: CDR1 SGHTS, CDR2 YDEGEE. Trimming at V came to 3 bases and at J to 4 bases, leaving 5 bases not matched to a gene. CDR3 DNA: TGTGCCAGCAGCTCGGACAGGGTGCCAGAGACCCAGTACTTC. Translation: CASSSDRVPETQYF.

V usage is TRBV6-6 and J usage is TRBJ1-3; TRBD1 might be the D (5 bases). This CDR3 has 13 amino acids. The V gene's germline CDR1 is MNHNY and CDR2 SVGAGI (reference sequence). Trimming removed 10 bases at V and 0 bases at J, with 10 bases between. This CDR3 is CAIQGLSGNTIYF. The CDR3 region has the DNA TGTGCCATCCAGGGACTCTCTGGAAACACCATATATTTT.

This clone has more than one count but fewer than ten. The chain uses TRBV10-1 and TRBJ2-1; 10 bases are shared with TRBD1. Germline loops: CDR1 WNHNN, CDR2 SYGVQD (reference sequence). The CDR3 covers 17 residues. Trimming cost V 6 bases and J 5 bases; bases outside gene matches: 13. CDR3: CASSGTGAKTSDNEQFF. The CDR3 region has the DNA TGCGCCAGCAGCGGGACAGGGGCAAAAACTTCCGACAATGAGCAGTTCTTC.

The CDR3 nucleotides are TGTGCCAGCAGCTTAGGAGGCGGACGGGGCACTGAAGCTTTCTTT. Its translation: CASSLGGGRGTEAFF. The chain joins TRBV7-9 to TRBJ1-1; unclear D gene. The CDR3 has 15 residues. The germline CDR1 and CDR2 sequences are SEHNR and FQNEAQ (reference sequence). The V gene lost 1 base and the J gene lost 4 bases, with 13 bases spanning the gap.

This clone has only a few counts. This chain uses TRBV6-2 or TRBV6-3 with TRBJ1-1, with D perhaps TRBD1 (6 bases). CDR3 length: 14 residues. Germline CDR1 reads MNHEY; CDR2 reads SVGEGT. V was trimmed by 0 bases and J by 4 bases, leaving 9 bases between them. The CDR3 sequence: CASSYSRGSTEAFF. CDR3 DNA sequence: TGTGCCAGCAGTTACTCAAGGGGGAGCACTGAAGCTTTCTTT.

The J gene is TRBJ1-1, the V gene TRBV6-5, with a possible D match to TRBD1 (6 bases). The CDR3 consists of 14 residues. From germline, CDR1 is MNHEY and CDR2 SVGAGI. Trimming shortened V by 5 bases and J by 8 bases, and 18 bases separated the two germline ends. The DNA of the CDR3 is TGTGCCAGCAGTAAGAAAAACAGGGTTGGGGAAGCTTTCTTT. It yields the protein CASSKKNRVGEAFF.

The chain carries TRBV7-9 and TRBJ2-7, with D tentatively TRBD1 (6 bases). The germline gives CDR1 SEHNR, CDR2 FQNEAQ (reference sequence). Trimming left V 1 base short and J 11 bases short, with 21 bases between. The CDR3 is 15 residues long. CDR3 in amino acids: CASSLEAGESKREYF. The CDR3 DNA reads TGTGCCAGCAGCTTAGAGGCAGGGGAGTCTAAAAGGGAGTACTTC.

The CDR3, as DNA: TGTGCCAGCAGCCAACTAGCGGGGGTGGGGACCGGGGAGCTGTTTTTT. It encodes CASSQLAGVGTGELFF. This sequence joins TRBV7-2 and TRBJ2-2; TRBD2 matches at 11 bases. This CDR3 comprises 16 residues. Germline V gene sequence: CDR1 SGHTA, CDR2 FQGNSA. The V segment lost 5 bases and the J segment 5 bases; nucleotides outside the gene matches: 7. Supplemented by reference TRBV7-2 and TRBJ2-2, the full variable domain reads GAGVSQSPSNKVTEKGKDVELRCDPISGHTALYWYRQSLGQGLEFLIYFQGNSAPDKSGLPSDRFSAERTGGSVSTLTIQRTQQEDSAVYLCASSQLAGVGTGELFFGEGSRLTVL.

CDR3: CSALTSGRQEQYF. The CDR3 coding sequence is TGCAGCGCTCTGACTAGCGGGAGGCAAGAGCAGTACTTC. The gene calls are TRBV29-1 and TRBJ2-7, with 13 bases fitting TRBD2. The CDR3 runs to 13 residues. V dropped 7 bases and J dropped 7; count of bases not matched to a gene: 7. Per germline, CDR1 SQVTM and CDR2 ANQGSEA.

The chain uses TRBV21-1 and TRBJ2-5; TRBD1 is the table's D call, not checked against the DNA. TRBV21-1 is listed as a pseudogene. CDR3 length equals 15 residues. In DNA, the CDR3 is TGTGCCAGCAGCAAAAATCGGTGGCAGGGCAGGACCCAGTACTTC. Translated: CASSKNRWQGRTQYF.

This clone was seen once. This chain joins TRBV3-1 (or the pseudogene TRBV3-2) and TRBJ1-2, with 8 bases identical to TRBD1. Germline loops: CDR1 LGHDT, CDR2 YNNKEL (reference sequence). V lost 0 bases and J lost 4; bases outside the gene matches: 16. The CDR3 extends over 19 amino acids. The CDR3 loop reads CASSQDAPGGPPGSYGYTF. Written as DNA, the CDR3 is TGTGCCAGCAGCCAAGACGCCCCAGGGGGCCCCCCGGGGAGCTATGGCTACACCTTC.

Written as DNA, the CDR3 is TGTGCCAGCAGCCCCCGAGGGCCGGAGGCTTTCTTT. Its protein is CASSPRGPEAFF. The chain carries TRBV7-9 and TRBJ1-1; D remains unclear. The germline V gene encodes CDR1 SEHNR and CDR2 FQNEAQ (reference sequence). This CDR3 spans 12 amino acids. The V and J ends lost 5 bases and 11 bases respectively, with 15 bases between them. The full variable domain, with the rest looked up from reference TRBV7-9 and TRBJ1-1, is DTGVSQNPRHKITKRGQNVTFRCDPISEHNRLYWYRQTLGQGPEFLTYFQNEAQLEKSRLLSDRFSAERPKGSFSTLEIQRTEQGDSAMYLCASSPRGPEAFFGQGTRLTVV.